Listed below are T cell receptor beta chains from one sample, sequenced in a study of post-analysis software for immune sequencing data. From the PCR reads, TCRdb called clonotypes with MiXCR, one entry per CDR3 protein. The data contain hundreds of thousands of distinct CDR3 sequences, over 45% of them singletons. Sequencing input: blood. The receptor source for this set is a girl aged 2 to 9 with multiple sclerosis. Each CDR3 is given with its conserved first and last residue. A D gene is named only where the DNA matches it firmly. A clone size is listed for some rows: how often the clone was seen (once, few, many), or a class if it is expanded.

j_gene	v_gene	len	d_gene	abundance	CDR3aa	CDR3nt
TRBJ2-7	TRBV11-2	15	-	-	CASSIDGGGIYEQYF	TGTGCCAGCAGCATAGATGGGGGAGGCATCTACGAGCAGTACTTC
TRBJ1-1	TRBV7-9	15	TRBD1	-	CASSLGGSGQGEAFF	TGTGCCAGCAGCTTAGGCGGTTCGGGACAGGGTGAAGCTTTCTTT
TRBJ2-3	TRBV12-3/TRBV12-4	14	-	-	CASMEGQAGGTQYF	TGTGCCAGCATGGAGGGCCAAGCAGGAGGTACGCAGTATTTT
TRBJ2-5	TRBV7-2	12	-	-	CASSLFSGTQYF	TGTGCCAGCAGCTTATTTTCCGGGACCCAGTACTTC
TRBJ2-1	TRBV5-1	13	-	-	CASSFETRNEQFF	TGCGCCAGCAGCTTCGAGACCAGAAATGAGCAGTTCTTC
TRBJ2-5	TRBV20-1	16	TRBD2	-	CSARTLAGGQRETQYF	TGCAGTGCTAGAACACTAGCGGGGGGGCAGAGGGAGACCCAGTACTTC
TRBJ2-3	TRBV5-1	13	-	-	CASSLGRGDTQYF	TGCGCCAGCAGCTTGGGGCGGGGAGATACGCAGTATTTT
TRBJ2-1	TRBV24-1	13	-	-	CATSASSYNEQFF	TGTGCCACCAGTGCGAGCTCCTACAATGAGCAGTTCTTC
TRBJ1-2	TRBV7-8	12	TRBD1	once	CASSLGGQASTF	TGTGCCAGCAGCTTAGGAGGACAGGCTAGCACCTTC
TRBJ2-7	TRBV5-1	15	TRBD2	-	CASSYRTSGSDEQYF	TGCGCCAGCAGCTATAGGACTAGCGGGAGCGACGAGCAGTACTTC
TRBJ2-7	TRBV3-1	16	-	-	CASSQEPGGIPYEQYF	TGTGCCAGCAGCCAAGAGCCGGGTGGCATACCCTACGAGCAGTACTTC
TRBJ2-5	TRBV29-1	13	TRBD1	-	CSVVRGRRETQYF	TGCAGCGTTGTCAGGGGGCGTCGAGAGACCCAGTACTTC
TRBJ2-3	TRBV20-1	16	TRBD2	-	CSATNPAAGGTDTQYF	TGCAGTGCTACCAACCCAGCAGCGGGGGGCACAGATACGCAGTATTTT
TRBJ1-1	TRBV29-1	12	-	-	CSVPVLNTEAFF	TGCAGCGTTCCCGTCTTGAACACTGAAGCTTTCTTT
TRBJ2-5	TRBV18	14	-	-	CASSAGAEGETQYF	TGTGCCAGCTCCGCAGGGGCCGAGGGAGAGACCCAGTACTTC
TRBJ2-5	TRBV4-2	15	-	-	CASSQDEGGGETQYF	TGTGCCAGCAGCCAAGATGAGGGAGGGGGCGAGACCCAGTACTTC
TRBJ2-7	TRBV20-1	12	-	few	CSARTGNYEQYF	TGCAGTGCTAGGACGGGGAACTACGAGCAGTACTTC
TRBJ1-2	TRBV7-2	15	-	-	CASSLDPSEVYGYTF	TGTGCCAGCAGCTTAGATCCCTCTGAGGTCTATGGCTACACCTTC
TRBJ1-2	TRBV20-1	15	-	-	CSARGLAGTTHGYTF	TGCAGTGCTAGAGGCCTCGCCGGGACAACGCATGGCTACACCTTC
TRBJ2-7	TRBV4-2	18	-	-	CASSREKDRGESSYEQYF	TGTGCCAGCAGCAGAGAAAAGGACAGAGGCGAGAGCTCCTACGAGCAGTACTTC
TRBJ1-1	TRBV12-3/TRBV12-4	13	-	-	CASTIRGYTEAFF	TGTGCCAGCACCATCCGGGGCTACACTGAAGCTTTCTTT
TRBJ2-7	TRBV6-1	13	TRBD2	-	CATKGLVGYEQYF	TGTGCCACCAAGGGACTAGTCGGATACGAGCAGTACTTC
TRBJ1-1	TRBV10-3	13	TRBD1	few	CAISGTGGTEAFF	TGTGCCATCAGCGGGACAGGGGGCACTGAAGCTTTCTTT
TRBJ2-7	TRBV7-2	15	TRBD2	-	CASSLASGSSYEQYF	TGTGCCAGCAGCTTAGCGAGCGGGAGCTCCTACGAGCAGTACTTC
TRBJ2-3	TRBV24-1	13	-	-	CATSDLQGYTQYF	TGTGCCACCAGTGATTTGCAAGGGTATACGCAGTATTTT
TRBJ2-7	TRBV7-9	16	TRBD1	few	CASSLGKTGTTAEQYF	TGTGCCAGCAGCTTAGGGAAGACAGGGACAACAGCCGAGCAGTACTTC
TRBJ1-2	TRBV29-1	14	-	-	CSVEDAKGVYGYTF	TGCAGCGTTGAGGACGCGAAGGGCGTATATGGCTACACCTTC
TRBJ2-3	TRBV12-3/TRBV12-4	17	TRBD2	once	CASSLRASGRRTDTQYF	TGTGCCAGCAGTTTAAGGGCTAGCGGGAGACGTACAGATACGCAGTATTTT
TRBJ2-1	TRBV7-2	15	-	-	CASSLEGRSPNEQFF	TGTGCCAGCAGCCTCGAGGGCCGATCGCCCAATGAGCAGTTCTTC
TRBJ1-3	TRBV27	16	TRBD1	-	CASSPLGTASGNTIYF	TGTGCCAGCAGTCCACTCGGGACAGCCTCTGGAAACACCATATATTTT
TRBJ1-2	TRBV9	14	-	-	CASSAPQGLYGYTF	TGTGCCAGCAGCGCCCCCCAGGGCCTCTATGGCTACACCTTC
TRBJ2-2	TRBV5-1	19	TRBD2	-	CASSLTGTSGGSRTGELFF	TGCGCCAGCAGCTTGACAGGGACTAGCGGGGGGTCGAGGACCGGGGAGCTGTTTTTT
TRBJ2-1	TRBV20-1	17	TRBD1	-	CSARVGDREMTYNEQFF	TGCAGTGCTAGAGTGGGCGACAGGGAGATGACCTACAATGAGCAGTTCTTC
TRBJ2-5	TRBV6-6	14	-	few	CASSHSHRVETQYF	TGTGCCAGCAGCCACTCCCATCGGGTAGAGACCCAGTACTTC
TRBJ2-6	TRBV11-2	17	TRBD1	-	CASGLDRGLRGANVLTF	TGTGCCAGCGGCTTGGACAGGGGGCTTAGAGGGGCCAACGTCCTGACTTTC
TRBJ1-2	TRBV11-2	14	-	few	CASSQRRVGYGYTF	TGTGCCAGCAGCCAACGCAGGGTAGGCTATGGCTACACCTTC
TRBJ2-7	TRBV19	15	-	-	CASRQASLGKDEQYF	TGTGCCAGTAGACAAGCTAGTCTCGGGAAGGACGAGCAGTACTTC
TRBJ2-3	TRBV7-9	16	-	once	CASSPRSGPSTDTQYF	TGTGCCAGCAGCCCGCGATCCGGACCTAGCACAGATACGCAGTATTTT
TRBJ2-1	TRBV7-9	15	-	-	CASSTRIALQETQFF	TGTGCCAGCAGCACGAGGATAGCGCTCCAAGAGACCCAGTTCTTC
TRBJ2-7	TRBV6-1	18	TRBD2	few	CASSPPRLAGGHRDEQYF	TGTGCCAGCAGCCCCCCTCGACTAGCGGGAGGCCATCGGGACGAGCAGTACTTC
TRBJ2-5	TRBV20-1	14	TRBD1	-	CSARANTGGETQYF	TGCAGTGCTAGAGCCAATACAGGGGGAGAGACCCAGTACTTC
TRBJ1-2	TRBV4-1	15	-	once	CASSPGLAAIYGYTF	TGCGCCAGCAGCCCGGGACTGGCCGCCATTTATGGCTACACCTTC
TRBJ2-6	TRBV12-3/TRBV12-4	14	-	-	CASRSSTGANVLTF	TGTGCCAGCAGGTCTAGCACTGGGGCCAACGTCCTGACTTTC
TRBJ2-1	TRBV7-9	15	-	-	CASSCVEGPWDEQFF	TGTGCCAGCAGCTGCGTAGAGGGCCCGTGGGATGAGCAGTTCTTC
TRBJ2-5	TRBV7-2	15	TRBD2	once	CASSVTSGGGETQYF	TGTGCCAGCAGCGTGACTAGCGGGGGCGGAGAGACCCAGTACTTC
TRBJ2-5	TRBV6-2/TRBV6-3	17	-	few	CASSSTSTRANQETQYF	TGTGCCAGCAGTTCCACCTCGACACGAGCCAACCAAGAGACCCAGTACTTC
TRBJ2-3	TRBV7-6	15	TRBD2	-	CASSFSSGRTDTQYF	TGTGCCAGCAGCTTCTCTAGCGGCCGCACAGATACGCAGTATTTT
TRBJ2-5	TRBV7-2	16	TRBD2	-	CASSKLAGGPDETQYF	TGTGCCAGCAGCAAACTAGCGGGGGGGCCTGATGAGACCCAGTACTTC
TRBJ1-2	TRBV29-1	11	-	-	CSVGQNYGYTF	TGCAGCGTTGGACAGAACTATGGCTACACCTTC
TRBJ2-1	TRBV10-1	13	-	-	CDSSESIAREQFF	TGCGACAGCAGTGAGTCTATTGCCCGTGAGCAGTTCTTC